This TCR beta chain was observed in a study of early stage breast cancer tumors. Study-wide background: Of some 16 invasive breast tumors, about a dozen were hormone receptor-positive, HER2-negative.

Clones were sequenced by immunoSEQ multiplex PCR, and TCRdb holds only the in-frame ones, with some missing. The table lists fewer than 80,000 clones, 75% to 90% of them singletons, with approximately 4.8% in the top ten. Looked up from germline, CDR1 is SQVTM and CDR2 is ANQGSEA. The CDR3 sequence is 14 residues long. V was pared by 3 bases and J by 5 bases, with 6 bases of the junction left unmatched. This clone has just one count. Its antigen remains unknown. General study results and limits: Compared with adjacent normal breast tissue, tumors showed around 2.7-fold greater T cell density and higher clonality. Functional markers like CD4, CD8 and FOXP3 were missed in bulk sequencing. Most shared enriched TCRB sequences were commonly generated ones.

The sequenced material came from blood. The sequence derives from a person aged 35-50 years with breast cancer. The V call is TRBV29-1, the J call TRBJ1-2, with 10 bases aligning to TRBD1. Here the CDR3 DNA reads TGCAGCGTTGATGTCCGGACAGGGGGGTATGGCTACACCTTC. It encodes CSVDVRTGGYGYTF.